These 8 T cell receptor beta chains were sequenced from one sample in a study of breast tumors, draining lymph nodes, adjacent tissues. Breast cancer patients provided tissue from their axillary draining lymph nodes. TCRdb called the multiplex PCR reads again in MiXCR, with one record for every CDR3 protein. The sample contains approximately 210,000 distinct CDR3 sequences, less than 45% of which appear only once. The specimen sequenced was axillary lymph node tissue. The receptors originated from a female donor with breast cancer. Some clones in this sample may be carry-over from other donors' samples.

Of note for this clonotype: A much larger clone lies one base from this, so it may be a read error. The chain uses TRBV20-1 and TRBJ2-2; D remains ambiguous. Trimming stripped 1 base from V and 4 bases from J, with 16 bases between. From germline, CDR1 is DFQATT and CDR2 SNEGSKA (reference sequence). This CDR3 contains 16 residues. CDR3 sequence: CSARVGRTLTTGELFF. CDR3 coding DNA: TGCAGTGCTAGAGTCGGTCGTACGCTAACCACCGGGGAGCTGTTTTTT.

The table lists this clonotype with many counts. This chain connects TRBV12-3 or TRBV12-4 to TRBJ2-2; D may match TRBD1 or TRBD2 (5 bases each). The CDR3 runs 13 residues. Trimming stripped 5 bases from V and 5 bases from J, with 9 bases between. The CDR3 region has the DNA TGTGCCAGCAGTCTAGAGGGGACCGGGGAGCTGTTTTTT. As protein: CASSLEGTGELFF.

This clonotype was seen a single time. At one end the junction does not follow the germline gene, possibly because of a read error. The chain recombines TRBV7-8 with TRBJ2-3, with a possible D match to TRBD2 (6 bases). This CDR3 contains 15 residues. CDR1 is SGHVS and CDR2 is FQNEAQ in the germline V gene. The CDR3 DNA reads TGTACCAGCAGCTTAAGGGAGCGGGCCACGGATACGCAGTATTTT. Amino acid sequence: CTSSLRERATDTQYF.

This chain uses TRBV12-3 or TRBV12-4 with TRBJ2-7; TRBD2 matches at 9 bases. CDR3 size: 15 residues. V shed 5 bases and J 6 bases; nucleotides not matched to a gene: 11. The CDR3 reads CASSDLPGLAREQYF. The CDR3 coding sequence is TGTGCCAGCAGTGACCTCCCGGGACTAGCTCGCGAGCAGTACTTC.

The V call is TRBV25-1, the J call TRBJ2-7, with D possibly TRBD1 on 6 matching bases. V was cut by 6 bases and J by 2 bases, with 23 bases left in between. The germline V gene encodes CDR1 MGHDK and CDR2 SYGVNS. CDR3 size: 17 residues. In DNA form, the CDR3 reads TGTGCCAGCAGCGTTCTCCAAAGCAGGGGAGCTACCTACGAGCAGTACTTC. It translates to CASSVLQSRGATYEQYF.

The J gene is TRBJ1-5, the V gene TRBV19; 9 nucleotides match TRBD1. V dropped 5 bases and J dropped 2; count of bases not matched to a gene: 4. The CDR3 is 15 amino acids. Germline V gives CDR1 LNHDA, CDR2 SQIVND (reference sequence). CDR3 bases: TGTGCCAGTAGTGTCGACAGGGGGGGCAATCAGCCCCAGCATTTT. It yields the protein CASSVDRGGNQPQHF.

The chain is built from TRBV2 and TRBJ2-5, with D hard to call. The germline gives CDR1 SNHLY, CDR2 FYNNEI. The CDR3 consists of 15 residues. The germline V and J ends were trimmed by 4 bases and 7 bases, with 19 bases remaining between them. In DNA form, the CDR3 reads TGTGCCAGCAGTGGGATTAGAACACCCTCGAGGACCCAGTACTTC. Translated: CASSGIRTPSRTQYF.

Remarks on this clonotype: One base away lies a much larger clone, so this may be a sequencing read error. The rearrangement uses TRBV30 and TRBJ2-7; 9 nucleotides line up with TRBD1. In germline, CDR1 is GTSNPN, CDR2 SVGIG (reference sequence). The CDR3 is 12 amino acids. CDR3 nucleotides: TGTGTCTGGAACAGGGGGCTTTACGAGCAGTACTTC. Its translation is CVWNRGLYEQYF.